These T cell receptor beta chains were read from a single sample in a study of T cell repertoires in cytomegalovirus infection. TCRdb re-analysed the reads in MiXCR, keeping a single row per CDR3 protein. In the table there are approximately 750,000 distinct CDR3 sequences, under 40% of which are singletons. The sample taken for sequencing was PBMCs. All receptors derive from a human donor in good health (CMV status not recorded). Some clones in this sample may be carry-over from other donors' samples. CDR3s include the opening cysteine and the closing phenylalanine or tryptophan. The order of the fields is clone size, V gene, J gene, D gene, CDR3 DNA, CDR3 protein. D genes are given only for firm matches. For some rows the clone size is stated as once, few or many, or as a class when expanded; others skip it.

size: many
V: TRBV5-4
J: TRBJ2-2
D: .
DNA: TGTGCCAGCAGCCCCCACACCGGGGAGCTGTTTTTT
CDR3: CASSPHTGELFF

size: .
V: TRBV7-4
J: TRBJ2-3
D: .
DNA: TGTGCCAGCAGGTTACTTCCTACAGATACGCAGTATTTT
CDR3: CASRLLPTDTQYF

size: few
V: TRBV15
J: TRBJ2-2
D: .
DNA: TGTGCCACCAGCAGAGATCTGGGATCCCCCGGCGGGGAGCTGTTTTTT
CDR3: CATSRDLGSPGGELFF

size: few
V: TRBV7-8
J: TRBJ2-3
D: TRBD2
DNA: TGTGCCAGCAGCTTAATTGGGCGGGAGGCAGATACGCAGTATTTT
CDR3: CASSLIGREADTQYF

size: .
V: TRBV12-3/TRBV12-4
J: TRBJ2-7
D: .
DNA: TGTGCCAGCAGTTCCCAGGGGCTCTACTCCTACGAGCAGTACTTC
CDR3: CASSSQGLYSYEQYF

size: few
V: TRBV18
J: TRBJ2-7
D: .
DNA: TGTGCCAGCTCACCACTGAAGGGTCCCGAGCAGTACTTC
CDR3: CASSPLKGPEQYF

size: many
V: TRBV7-2
J: TRBJ2-7
D: TRBD2
DNA: TGTGCCAGCAGCCGGCGAGCGGGGGGATCCTACGAGCAGTACTTC
CDR3: CASSRRAGGSYEQYF

size: few
V: TRBV28
J: TRBJ1-1
D: .
DNA: TGTGCCAGCAGTTTTACGGGAAGTCACACTGAAGCTTTCTTT
CDR3: CASSFTGSHTEAFF

size: .
V: TRBV10-3
J: TRBJ1-3
D: .
DNA: TGTGCCATCAGTGTGGCAGTGAACTCTGGAAACACCATATATTTT
CDR3: CAISVAVNSGNTIYF

size: .
V: TRBV28
J: TRBJ2-7
D: TRBD2
DNA: TGTGCCAGCAGTCCGTTAGCGGGGAGAGCCTACGAGCAGTACTTC
CDR3: CASSPLAGRAYEQYF

size: few
V: TRBV7-9
J: TRBJ2-6
D: .
DNA: TGTGCCAGCAGCCAAAGACAAGTAAGCTCTGGGGCCAACGTCCTGACTTTC
CDR3: CASSQRQVSSGANVLTF

size: medium-sized
V: TRBV12-3/TRBV12-4
J: TRBJ1-1
D: .
DNA: TGTGCCAGCAGTTTAGTCATGACAGCTGAAGCTTTCTTT
CDR3: CASSLVMTAEAFF

size: few
V: TRBV6-2/TRBV6-3
J: TRBJ2-1
D: TRBD2
DNA: TGTGCCAGCAGGGGAGTTAGCGGGAGGGCGAAGCAGTTCTTC
CDR3: CASRGVSGRAKQFF

size: .
V: TRBV20-1
J: TRBJ2-3
D: .
DNA: TGCAGTGCCACCGCACTCCGGGAGAACGCAGATACGCAGTATTTT
CDR3: CSATALRENADTQYF

size: .
V: TRBV2
J: TRBJ1-2
D: .
DNA: TGTGCCAGCAGTGAAAGAGGGGCACTGGGCTATGGCTACACCTTC
CDR3: CASSERGALGYGYTF

size: .
V: TRBV7-9
J: TRBJ2-3
D: .
DNA: TGTGCCAGCCGCCGTCCAGAGCGTACAGATACGCAGTATTTT
CDR3: CASRRPERTDTQYF

size: .
V: TRBV27
J: TRBJ2-7
D: TRBD2
DNA: TGTGCCAGCACCGCTACCGCGGGACTAGCGTTTTCGTTCGCTTCCTACGAGCAGTACTTC
CDR3: CASTATAGLAFSFASYEQYF

size: .
V: TRBV4-2
J: TRBJ1-2
D: .
DNA: TGTGCCAGCAGCCAAGGTGACCAGGGAGCTAACTATGGCTACACCTTC
CDR3: CASSQGDQGANYGYTF

size: .
V: TRBV12-3/TRBV12-4
J: TRBJ2-5
D: TRBD2
DNA: TGTGCCAGCACTGCCGGGACTAGCGGGGAGACCCAGTACTTC
CDR3: CASTAGTSGETQYF

size: few
V: TRBV28
J: TRBJ2-7
D: .
DNA: TGTGCCAGCACTCAAAATACCTACGAGCAGTACTTC
CDR3: CASTQNTYEQYF

size: .
V: TRBV12-3/TRBV12-4
J: TRBJ2-7
D: .
DNA: TGTGCCAGCAGTTTATTGCCGGGAAGGTCCGACTACGAGCAGTACTTC
CDR3: CASSLLPGRSDYEQYF

size: .
V: TRBV10-2
J: TRBJ1-2
D: TRBD1
DNA: TGCGCCACTACGACAGGGAGCGACTATGGCTACACCTTC
CDR3: CATTTGSDYGYTF

size: .
V: TRBV29-1
J: TRBJ2-7
D: .
DNA: TGCAGCGTTGTGTTTCAGTCAAGCTCCTACGAGCAGTACTTC
CDR3: CSVVFQSSSYEQYF

size: few
V: TRBV20-1
J: TRBJ1-2
D: TRBD1
DNA: TGCAGTGCTAGAGCTACGAACCGGGACAGGGTCAACTATGGCTACACCTTC
CDR3: CSARATNRDRVNYGYTF

size: few
V: TRBV20-1
J: TRBJ2-1
D: TRBD1
DNA: TGCAGTGCCAAACTTCCGACAGGGGTGAATGAGCAGTTCTTC
CDR3: CSAKLPTGVNEQFF

size: few
V: TRBV7-8
J: TRBJ2-7
D: TRBD1
DNA: TGTGCCAGCCAAGAGAGGGGGACAGTCTCCTACGAGCAGTACTTC
CDR3: CASQERGTVSYEQYF

size: .
V: TRBV28
J: TRBJ2-1
D: TRBD2
DNA: TGTGCCAGCAGTCCGCTTCTAGCGGGAGGGCCGTACGATGAGCAGTTCTTC
CDR3: CASSPLLAGGPYDEQFF

size: .
V: TRBV5-6
J: TRBJ2-7
D: .
DNA: TGTGCCAGCAGCCCCCCTCCAGGGAGCTCCTACGAGCAGTACTTC
CDR3: CASSPPPGSSYEQYF

size: .
V: TRBV20-1
J: TRBJ2-1
D: TRBD2
DNA: TGCAGTGCTTTTGGACGGGGGGGCCCCTACAATGAGCCGTTCTTC
CDR3: CSAFGRGGPYNEPFF

size: few
V: TRBV28
J: TRBJ1-6
D: .
DNA: TGTGCCAGCAGTCCACGGGACAACTATTCACCCCTCCACTTT
CDR3: CASSPRDNYSPLHF

size: many
V: TRBV7-9
J: TRBJ2-3
D: TRBD2
DNA: TGTGCCAGCAGCTCAAGCGGGGGAAGAACAGATACGCAGTATTTT
CDR3: CASSSSGGRTDTQYF

size: .
V: TRBV19
J: TRBJ2-2
D: .
DNA: TGTGCCAGTAGTATCGGGTTAGTGAGGGGAGTTCGCACCGGGGAGCTGTTTTTT
CDR3: CASSIGLVRGVRTGELFF

size: few
V: TRBV4-1
J: TRBJ1-2
D: .
DNA: TGCGCCAGCAGCCAAGATCGTAGCTGGATAAACTATGGCTACACCTTC
CDR3: CASSQDRSWINYGYTF

size: few
V: TRBV6-2/TRBV6-3
J: TRBJ1-1
D: .
DNA: TGTGCCAGCAGAGTTGTGCCGCGGGGTGCTGAAGCTTTCTTT
CDR3: CASRVVPRGAEAFF

size: .
V: TRBV5-6
J: TRBJ1-5
D: .
DNA: TGTGCCAGCAGCTTGGGGTCCGCCGATCAGCCCCAGCATTTT
CDR3: CASSLGSADQPQHF

size: many
V: TRBV7-8
J: TRBJ1-1
D: .
DNA: TGTGCCAGCAGCTTAAGGCCTAACACTGAAGCTTTCTTT
CDR3: CASSLRPNTEAFF

size: few
V: TRBV20-1
J: TRBJ2-1
D: .
DNA: TGCAGTGCTTCCGGGGCCTACAATGAGCAGTTCTTC
CDR3: CSASGAYNEQFF

size: few
V: TRBV28
J: TRBJ1-5
D: TRBD1
DNA: TGTGCCAGCAGTTTATACACAGGGGTACAGACTCAGCCCCAGCATTTT
CDR3: CASSLYTGVQTQPQHF

size: few
V: TRBV24-1
J: TRBJ2-2
D: TRBD2
DNA: TGTGCCACCAGTGATTTTCTCGCCAGCGGGGACAACACCGGGGAGCTGTTTTTT
CDR3: CATSDFLASGDNTGELFF

size: .
V: TRBV12-3/TRBV12-4
J: TRBJ1-1
D: .
DNA: TGTGCCAGCAGTTTTATCAGGGTGGGTACTGAAGCTTTCTTT
CDR3: CASSFIRVGTEAFF

size: .
V: TRBV28
J: TRBJ1-4
D: TRBD1
DNA: TGTGCCAGCAGTCGAGACAGGGGTGCAACTAATGAAAAACTGTTTTTT
CDR3: CASSRDRGATNEKLFF